The rows below give T cell receptor beta chains drawn from one sample of a study of glioma-infiltrating T cells. TCRdb re-analysed the multiplex PCR reads in MiXCR, keeping a single row per CDR3 protein. This sample has some 180,000 distinct CDR3 sequences, with roughly a third found just once. Sequencing was carried out using glioma tissue, nonneoplastic brain tissue, or PBMCs (not recorded which). These receptors originate from a human donor with low-grade glioma or glioblastoma, undergoing nonglioma brain surgery, or in good health (not recorded which). Each CDR3 is given with its conserved first and last residue. The size field is filled for only some rows; it gives once, few, many or a size class.

v_call cdr3_length clone_size cdr3_aa
TRBV11-1 17 - CASIPTSGQGARETQYF
TRBV3-1 14 - CASSSRGRADTQYF
TRBV2 13 - CASNSDNQETQYF
TRBV15 14 many CATSRASGSDEQYF
TRBV5-1 18 few CASSPSPPGSPSYNEQFF
TRBV3-1 16 few CASSQEASGNQETQYF
TRBV20-1 11 many CSASTGSGYTF
TRBV2 15 many CASSVTGWGATEAFF
TRBV7-2 17 many CASSLGVRSDRVYGYTF
TRBV5-8 15 - CASSRNRANTGELFF
TRBV4-1 18 many CASSQDTPGTGLAYGYTF
TRBV3-1 13 many CASSPDKNQPQHF
TRBV28 14 many CATTDRGSRNEQYF
TRBV29-1 12 - CSVAWGGYEQYF
TRBV20-1 15 many CSATDRGTDNSPLHF
TRBV12-3/TRBV12-4 14 many CASSQRQGSTEAFF
TRBV18 14 many CASSPPQRDSPLHF
TRBV12-3/TRBV12-4 14 many CASTLRGSNQPQHF
TRBV3-1 15 many CASSHGGTPLVEQYF
TRBV25-1 17 - CAISSVWAGGRKDTQYF
TRBV27 13 - CASSRLAVYEQYF
TRBV12-3/TRBV12-4 20 - CASSWVRPGGTVGDTGELFF
TRBV7-2 14 many CASSFNPQATEAFF
TRBV28 15 many CASSSLGVGTDTQYF
TRBV2 14 once CASRTGTDLYQQYF
TRBV18 17 - CASSPSQLAEGANVLSF
TRBV4-2 11 many CASSHKETQYF
TRBV12-3/TRBV12-4 14 many CASSPSGGGQPQHF
TRBV3-1 15 - CASSPTSGSQEEQYF
TRBV6-2/TRBV6-3 15 many CASSYSRADTDTQYF
TRBV6-1 14 - CASRRLANSYEQYF
TRBV27 16 many CASSLSSGRAYNEQFF
TRBV6-1 13 many CASSQTRSYGYTF
TRBV7-2 16 many CASRAAAGGLEGEQFF
TRBV4-3 15 many CASTLGPRGPTEAFF
TRBV25-1 13 - CASSDRGRNEDLF
TRBV7-6 17 - CASSSAGLVYNTGELFF
TRBV2 15 many CASSDLRGRTDTQYF
TRBV27 15 - CASRPGQGYQETQYF
TRBV7-2 14 many CASSLQPYQETQYF
TRBV20-1 15 many CSARGTSGRFYEQFF
TRBV7-8 16 many CASSLARPPSSETQYF
TRBV7-2 13 many CASSFRGSNTIYF
TRBV11-2 15 many CASSSNRGADNEQFF
TRBV6-1 13 many CASSPRLDGEQYF
TRBV20-1 14 many CSARGDYHYNEQFF
TRBV10-3 14 many CAISDPGRKETQYF
TRBV18 17 many CASSPQISPISGNTIYF
TRBV28 18 once CASSLPLDRAKGEETQYF
TRBV28 14 - CASSLDRGDDEQYF
TRBV3-1 15 - CASRLVPGGSYERYF
TRBV7-8 16 - CASSMRTGPMNTEAFF
TRBV7-9 16 - CASSRGGGARVGGYTF
TRBV27 11 many CASSFPDTQYF
TRBV27 14 many CASRKLAGEVEQYF